One and the same sample provided the 20 T cell receptor beta chains below, sequenced in a study of T cell repertoires in cytomegalovirus infection. TCRdb ran MiXCR on the reads and lists one entry per CDR3 protein. The table shows about 900,000 distinct CDR3 sequences, with under 40% occurring only once. No antigen is known for these receptors. Sequencing used cultured CD8+ T cells from PBMCs, obtained from culture after CMV antigen stimulation. The receptor source for this set is a human donor in good health (CMV status not recorded). Some clones in this sample may be carry-over from other donors' samples.

This clonotype was seen only a few times. The gene calls are TRBV19 and TRBJ1-1, with D perhaps matching TRBD1 (5 bases). CDR3 length: 15 amino acids. Germline-derived CDR1 and CDR2 are LNHDA and SQIVND (reference sequence). Trimming removed 3 bases from V and 3 bases from J, with 14 bases in between. CDR3 in DNA: TGTGCCAGTAGTATTTCGGTAGGGACCGACACTGAAGCTTTCTTT. Encoded protein: CASSISVGTDTEAFF.

This clonotype was seen more than once but under ten times. This rearrangement joins TRBV15 to TRBJ1-2; D is perhaps TRBD1 (5 bases). The ends were cut back, 1 base at V and 4 bases at J, with 25 bases in the middle. There are 19 residues in the CDR3. Per germline, CDR1 LNHNV and CDR2 YYDKDF (reference sequence). The CDR3 region has the DNA TGTGCCACCAGCAGAGCGATCCAGACCGGGACGGTGAAATTCTATGGCTACACCTTC. Protein product: CATSRAIQTGTVKFYGYTF.

The gene calls are TRBV7-2 and TRBJ1-5; no definite D call. Trimming removed 8 bases at V and 4 bases at J, with 12 bases between. Germline CDR1 and CDR2: SGHTA and FQGNSA. The CDR3 is 13 residues long. DNA for the CDR3: TGTGCCAGCGCCGATGGGGTGAATCAGCCCCAGCATTTT. It specifies CASADGVNQPQHF. Looking up the rest from reference TRBV7-2 and TRBJ1-5 gives the full variable domain: GAGVSQSPSNKVTEKGKDVELRCDPISGHTALYWYRQSLGQGLEFLIYFQGNSAPDKSGLPSDRFSAERTGGSVSTLTIQRTQQEDSAVYLCASADGVNQPQHFGDGTRLSIL.

The chain employs TRBV10-3 and TRBJ2-7; D gene ambiguous. The germline V and J ends were trimmed by 2 bases and 2 bases, with 7 bases remaining between them. CDR3 size: 13 residues. The germline V gene has CDR1 ENHRY and CDR2 SYGVKD. The CDR3 loop reads CAISETDTYEQYF. In DNA, the CDR3 is TGTGCCATCAGTGAGACGGATACCTACGAGCAGTACTTC.

The chain couples TRBV6-2 or TRBV6-3 to TRBJ2-7, with D unresolved. The CDR3 has 10 amino acids. The ends were cut back, 8 bases at V and 5 bases at J, with 7 bases in the middle. Germline CDR1 reads MNHEY; CDR2 reads SVGEGT. The CDR3 region has the DNA TGTGCCAGCTCCGACGACGAGCAGTACTTC. Its protein product is CASSDDEQYF.

V usage is TRBV20-1 and J usage is TRBJ2-4; maybe TRBD1 (5 bases). Between the trimmed V and J ends, which lost 6 bases and 1 base, there was a span of 13 bases. This CDR3 has 14 residues. Germline V lookup: CDR1 DFQATT, CDR2 SNEGSKA (reference sequence). The CDR3 loop is CSALGVVAKNIQYF. As DNA, the CDR3 is TGCAGTGCCCTAGGGGTTGTGGCCAAAAACATTCAGTACTTC.

In its sample, this clonotype was seen many times. A much more abundant neighbour one base away suggests this may be a read error. The chain has TRBV7-9 and TRBJ1-1, with 7 bases lining up with TRBD1. V shed 3 bases and J 1 base; nucleotides not matched to a gene: 2. Germline V gene lookup returns CDR1 SEHNR and CDR2 FQNEAQ (reference sequence). The CDR3 runs 14 residues. CDR3: CASSLTGSNTEAFF. The CDR3 DNA follows: TGTGCCAGCAGCTTGACAGGGTCGAACACTGAAGCTTTCTTT.

This chain uses TRBV19 with TRBJ1-2; 7 bases line up with TRBD1. The V gene's germline CDR1 is LNHDA and CDR2 SQIVND (reference sequence). V gave up 2 bases and J gave up 2 bases; unmatched junction bases: 5. CDR3 length: 15 amino acids. CDR3 coding DNA: TGTGCCAGTAGTATATTGGAACAGGGGAACTATGGCTACACCTTC. Encoded protein: CASSILEQGNYGYTF.

This clonotype has at least ten counts. The genes are TRBV11-1 and TRBJ2-7; possible D gene TRBD1, 5 bases. The V and J ends lost 1 base and 2 bases respectively, with 12 bases between them. CDR3 length equals 15 residues. Germline values: CDR1 SGHAT, CDR2 FQDESV (reference sequence). This CDR3 reads CASSLVSGATYEQYF. The CDR3 nucleotides read TGTGCCAGCAGCTTAGTATCTGGGGCAACCTACGAGCAGTACTTC. The whole variable domain, remainder taken from reference TRBV11-1 and TRBJ2-7, is EAEVAQSPRYKITEKSQAVAFWCDPISGHATLYWYRQILGQGPELLVQFQDESVVDDSQLPKDRFSAERLKGVDSTLKIQPAELGDSAMYLCASSLVSGATYEQYFGPGTRLTVT.

In regard to this clonotype: Given a much more abundant clone one base away, this may be a read error. J is TRBJ2-2 and V is TRBV7-6; D call uncertain. The CDR3 has 12 amino acids. V dropped 5 bases and J dropped 8 bases, with 9 bases sitting between them. Germline assignment: CDR1 SGHVS and CDR2 FNYEAQ. The CDR3 loop is CASSPTDGELFF. The CDR3 nucleotides are TGTGCCAGCAGCCCAACCGATGGGGAGCTGTTTTTT.

V is TRBV19 and J is TRBJ2-5; D gene unclear. This CDR3 spans 16 amino acids. CDR1 and CDR2 from the germline V gene are LNHDA and SQIVND (reference sequence). V shed 1 base and J shed 1 base, with 13 bases lying between them. The CDR3, as DNA: TGTGCCAGTAGTATAGTTTTCGGGTCCCCCCAAGAGACCCAGTACTTC. It codes for CASSIVFGSPQETQYF.

The genes are TRBV5-5 and TRBJ2-2, with 7 nucleotides matching TRBD1. This CDR3 has 14 amino acids. With 4 bases clipped from V and 4 bases from J, the junction kept 4 bases outside the gene matches. Germline lookup yields CDR1 SGHKS and CDR2 YYEKEE (reference sequence). Written as DNA, the CDR3 is TGTGCCAGCAGCGAGGGACAGAGCACCGGGGAGCTGTTTTTT. Its protein is CASSEGQSTGELFF.

This clonotype has a count of ten or more. The DNA of the CDR3 is TGTGCCAGCAGCTATACACAGGGGGCTAGACAGCCCCAGCATTTT. Its translation: CASSYTQGARQPQHF. The chain links TRBV7-2 to TRBJ1-5; TRBD1 aligns across 9 bases. The CDR3 has 15 residues. Trimming removed 4 bases from V and 7 bases from J; junction bases left unmatched: 8. The germline CDR1 and CDR2 sequences are SGHTA and FQGNSA.

This clonotype came up a few times. The J gene is TRBJ1-2, the V gene TRBV9; no clear D gene. From germline, CDR1 is SGDLS and CDR2 YYNGEE. V lost 1 base to trimming and J lost 0 bases, with 7 bases between them. This CDR3 is built from 14 residues. CDR3 nucleotides: TGTGCCAGCAGCGTACGTGAAACTAACTATGGCTACACCTTC. Translation gives CASSVRETNYGYTF.

The table lists this clonotype with a count of one. This chain connects TRBV5-4 to TRBJ2-2; the D gene could be TRBD1 or TRBD2 (5 bases each). Germline V gene sequence: CDR1 SGHNT, CDR2 YYREEE (reference sequence). The V and J ends lost 6 bases and 7 bases respectively, with 16 bases between them. There are 14 residues in the CDR3. The CDR3 coding sequence is TGTGCCAGCACCCCGGCCGGGGCTGACGGGGAGCTGTTTTTT. Protein sequence: CASTPAGADGELFF.

This rearrangement joins TRBV20-1 to TRBJ2-5, with TRBD1 as a possible D gene (6 bases). Germline values: CDR1 DFQATT, CDR2 SNEGSKA (reference sequence). The CDR3 has 15 amino acids. With 4 bases removed from V and 1 base from J, the gap between germline ends came to 16 bases. DNA of the CDR3: TGCAGTGCTAACCAGGGACATACCATCCAAGAGACCCAGTACTTC. The encoded protein is CSANQGHTIQETQYF.

This chain joins TRBV12-3 or TRBV12-4 and TRBJ2-1; D unclear. The CDR3 runs to 13 residues. The ends were cut back, 8 bases at V and 6 bases at J, with 14 bases in the middle. CDR3 nucleotides: TGTGCCAGCGGTCTTTCGGGCCCCAATGAGCAGTTCTTC. This codes for CASGLSGPNEQFF.

This clonotype was found many times. CDR3 protein: CASSLTQDQETQYF. In DNA form, the CDR3 reads TGTGCCAGCAGCTTAACTCAGGACCAAGAGACCCAGTACTTC. The gene calls are TRBV7-9 and TRBJ2-5; the D is unclear. CDR3 size: 14 residues. V was shortened by 2 bases and J by 0 bases, with 7 bases between the two germline ends. CDR1 and CDR2 from the germline V gene are SEHNR and FQNEAQ (reference sequence). Full variable domain (remainder filled in from reference TRBV7-9 and TRBJ2-5): DTGVSQNPRHKITKRGQNVTFRCDPISEHNRLYWYRQTLGQGPEFLTYFQNEAQLEKSRLLSDRFSAERPKGSFSTLEIQRTEQGDSAMYLCASSLTQDQETQYFGPGTRLLVL.

The V call is TRBV12-3 or TRBV12-4, the J call TRBJ2-1, with D possibly TRBD1 on 5 matching bases. The V end was cut by 6 bases, the J end by 0 bases, with 15 bases between. The CDR3 is 16 residues long. CDR3: CASRDRLSSSYNEQFF. The CDR3 DNA sequence: TGTGCCAGCAGAGACAGATTAAGTAGCTCCTACAATGAGCAGTTCTTC.

The rearrangement links TRBV7-4 to TRBJ1-2; D remains unclear. CDR1 SGHVT and CDR2 SQSDAQ come from the germline V gene. This CDR3 contains 14 residues. V lost 4 bases and J lost 3, with 12 bases in between. CDR3 residues: CASSSPLLYYGYTF. CDR3 DNA sequence: TGTGCCAGCAGCTCCCCTCTCCTATACTATGGCTACACCTTC.